This paragraph reports one T cell receptor (beta chain). The V and J ends lost 2 bases and 0 bases respectively, with 13 bases between them. CDR1 SEHNR and CDR2 FQNEAQ come from the germline V gene (reference sequence). CDR3 length: 16 amino acids. The data were obtained in a study of blood T cell repertoires in COVID-19. Study-wide context: The United States, Italy and Spain supplied acute and convalescent COVID-19 samples. In each case, the material was cDNA or gDNA derived from T cells, B-cell-depleted T cells, or PBMCs.

Authors' analysis steps: Reference gene primer amplification gave nucleated cell count estimates. Assay: immunoSEQ multiplex PCR; the TCRdb copy retains only in-frame clones and omits some. The DNA gave D and trimming, while V, J and clone size come from that table. The sample holds some 290,000 clones, just over 90% seen once. Clinical history as reported by participants underpinned cohort assignment. Material: PBMCs or T cells enriched from blood (not recorded which). This sequence was found in a woman in her thirties or forties with acute COVID-19. This chain links TRBV7-9 with TRBJ1-2; D not resolved. CDR3 in amino acids: CASSLNAGSTNYGYTF. CDR3 nucleotides: TGTGCCAGCAGCTTAAATGCAGGTTCGACTAACTATGGCTACACCTTC.